Below are 14 T cell receptor beta chains sequenced from a single sample in a study of vaccination effects on CD4 cells after COVID-19. CD4+ T cells specific for antigen were expanded with viral peptide pools by the ViraFEST assay before sequencing. The culture ran for 10 days before CD4+ T cells were isolated. The participants, recipients of two vaccine doses, got either BNT162b2 or mRNA-1273. These receptors have no known antigen. Profiling relied on immunoSEQ multiplex PCR, and the TCRdb table lists in-frame clones only, not all of them. The repertoire consists of around 60,000 clones, with roughly 72% occurring once and the leading ten covering 1% to 1.5%. Here the sequenced sample was CD4+ T cells from PBMCs cultured with HCoV-229E spike peptides, taken after COVID-19 vaccination. These TCRs come from a human donor who received a COVID-19 vaccine.

The chain joins TRBV5-4 to TRBJ2-2; no reliable D call. In germline, CDR1 is SGHNT, CDR2 YYREEE (reference sequence). This CDR3 comprises 14 residues. Trimming removed 4 bases from V and 6 bases from J, with 13 bases in between. In DNA form, the CDR3 reads TGTGCCAGCAGCGATGTCAAGGGTCCCGGGGAGCTGTTTTTT. Its protein is CASSDVKGPGELFF.

Regarding this clone: One junction end disagrees with the germline gene, perhaps due to a read error. The V call is TRBV6-5, the J call TRBJ1-5; D may be TRBD1 (5 bases). Germline V gene sequence: CDR1 MNHEY, CDR2 SVGAGI. The CDR3 totals 14 residues. The CDR3 sequence is CASRSGLSNQPQHF. The DNA of the CDR3 is TGTGCCAGCAGGTCAGGGCTAAGCAACCAGCCCCAGCATTTT.

This sequence joins TRBV7-3 and TRBJ2-2; a weak D match, TRBD2 (5 bases). Trimming took off 5 bases at V and 7 bases at J, with 11 bases between the two ends. The V gene's germline CDR1 is SGHTA and CDR2 FQGTGA. CDR3 length equals 13 residues. The DNA of the CDR3 is TGTGCCAGCAGCGACGGAGGCGGCGGGGAGCTGTTTTTT. This sequence encodes CASSDGGGGELFF.

V gene TRBV5-5 combines with J gene TRBJ2-2, with D possibly matching TRBD2 (7 bases). V was shortened by 3 bases and J by 2 bases, with 14 bases between the two germline ends. This CDR3 is built from 16 residues. The germline gives CDR1 SGHKS, CDR2 YYEKEE (reference sequence). CDR3 in DNA: TGTGCCAGCAGCTGGTGGGGGGGCGGAAACACCGGGGAGCTGTTTTTT. Translation: CASSWWGGGNTGELFF.

The gene calls are TRBV7-2 and TRBJ2-5; TRBD1 agrees at 8 bases. Germline CDR1 SGHTA, CDR2 FQGNSA. This CDR3 spans 15 amino acids. The V gene end was trimmed by 7 bases and the J gene end by 5 bases; junction bases not matched to a gene: 12. DNA of the CDR3: TGTGCCAGCACCTGGGGGACAGGAGGGAGGGAGACCCAGTACTTC. This translates into CASTWGTGGRETQYF. The full variable domain, completed using reference TRBV7-2 and TRBJ2-5, is GAGVSQSPSNKVTEKGKDVELRCDPISGHTALYWYRQSLGQGLEFLIYFQGNSAPDKSGLPSDRFSAERTGGSVSTLTIQRTQQEDSAVYLCASTWGTGGRETQYFGPGTRLLVL.

The chain is built from TRBV19 and TRBJ2-7; a weak D match, TRBD2 (5 bases). Per germline, CDR1 LNHDA and CDR2 SQIVND (reference sequence). V lost 1 base and J lost 3, with 13 bases in between. CDR3 length equals 15 residues. CDR3 in amino acids: CASSIGGQGVYEQYV. CDR3 DNA sequence: TGTGCCAGTAGTATAGGAGGGCAAGGAGTCTACGAGCAGTACGTC.

The genes are TRBV6-5 and TRBJ1-2; 9 nucleotides match TRBD1. The V segment lost 7 bases and the J segment 2 bases; nucleotides outside the gene matches: 5. The CDR3 is 14 amino acids. Germline lookup yields CDR1 MNHEY and CDR2 SVGAGI. The CDR3 sequence: CASTLGTGNYGYTF. The DNA for the CDR3 is TGTGCCAGCACCCTAGGGACAGGGAACTATGGCTACACCTTC.

V and J are TRBV5-1 and TRBJ2-5; D is possibly TRBD1 (5 bases). The CDR3 runs to 13 residues. CDR1 is SGHRS, CDR2 YFSETQ, per germline. V shed 5 bases and J shed 3 bases, with 11 bases lying between them. The CDR3 bases are TGCGCCAGCAGTGCCAGGGCAGAAGAGACCCAGTACTTC. Amino acids: CASSARAEETQYF. Full variable domain (outside the CDR3, taken from reference TRBV5-1 and TRBJ2-5): KAGVTQTPRYLIKTRGQQVTLSCSPISGHRSVSWYQQTPGQGLQFLFEYFSETQRNKGNFPGRFSGRQFSNSRSEMNVSTLELGDSALYLCASSARAEETQYFGPGTRLLVL.

The chain's CDR3 is CASSPSGNTQYF. DNA of the CDR3: TGTGCCAGCAGCCCGTCAGGAAATACGCAGTATTTT. The genes are TRBV7-3 and TRBJ2-3; D unclear. Germline V gene lookup returns CDR1 SGHTA and CDR2 FQGTGA. Trimming removed 5 bases from V and 7 bases from J, with 10 bases in between. The CDR3 contains 12 residues.

This sequence joins TRBV6-5 and TRBJ1-6, with D uncertain. CDR1 and CDR2 (germline): MNHEY, SVGAGI. This CDR3 spans 13 amino acids. Trimming took off 2 bases at V and 10 bases at J, with 9 bases between the two ends. The CDR3 region is CASSYEGGSPLHF. CDR3 coding DNA: TGTGCCAGCAGTTACGAGGGTGGGTCACCCCTCCACTTT.

This clone was counted a few times. The chain joins TRBV4-1 to TRBJ1-4; a weak D match, TRBD1 (5 bases). Germline assignment: CDR1 MGHRA and CDR2 YSYEKL. The ends were cut back, 5 bases at V and 7 bases at J, with 8 bases in the middle. The CDR3 extends over 12 amino acids. CDR3 amino acids: CASSWDREKLFF. The CDR3 nucleotides read TGCGCCAGCAGCTGGGACCGTGAAAAACTGTTTTTT.

The V call is TRBV30, the J call TRBJ2-1; a weak D match, TRBD1 (6 bases). Germline CDR1 and CDR2: GTSNPN and SVGIG (reference sequence). The CDR3 consists of 12 residues. V gave up 2 bases and J gave up 9 bases, with 11 bases separating them. CDR3 sequence reads: CAWSRGTGEQFF. In nucleotides, the CDR3 is TGTGCCTGGAGTAGGGGGACCGGTGAGCAGTTCTTC.

The chain joins TRBV4-3 to TRBJ1-6; D is uncertain. CDR3 size: 20 residues. CDR1 LGHNA and CDR2 YSLEER come from the germline V gene. V gave up 0 bases and J gave up 0 bases, with 18 bases separating them. The CDR3 protein is CASSQEPHGAQSSYNSPLHF. CDR3 coding DNA: TGCGCCAGCAGCCAAGAACCCCATGGAGCCCAGAGCTCCTATAATTCACCCCTCCACTTT.

This clone has only a few counts. V gene TRBV7-8 combines with J gene TRBJ1-5; D not certain. Germline V gives CDR1 SGHVS, CDR2 FQNEAQ. Trimming left V 7 bases short and J 2 bases short, with 18 bases between. The CDR3 runs 16 residues. As DNA, the CDR3 is TGTGCCAGCACCCCCCTTTCCGGGTCGGGCAATCAGCCCCAGCATTTT. It specifies CASTPLSGSGNQPQHF.